Detailed here is one T cell receptor beta chain. Its cognate antigen is unknown. One end of the junction is discordant with germline, which a read error may explain. The data were obtained in a study of cytomegalovirus exposure and HLA in healthy donors. CDR3 length equals 17 residues. In germline, CDR1 is SGHTA, CDR2 FQGTGA. Study-wide findings and caveats: Some TCR beta chains (over 150 of them) were listed as cytomegalovirus-associated. DRB1 showed the most TCR associations and HLA-C the fewest in a later analysis, as rates varied by HLA locus.

The PCR was carried out with 60 Vbeta primers and 13 Jbeta primers. Generated by immunoSEQ multiplex PCR, the TCRdb table keeps only in-frame clones and is missing some. In the table there are roughly 200,000 clones, approximately 80% of which are singletons. The receptor comes from a young man in good health and CMV-seronegative. V usage is TRBV7-3 and J usage is TRBJ2-6; possibly TRBD1 for D (5 bases). Sequencing was carried out using PBMCs. CDR3 in amino acids: CASSLTSTSSGASVLTF. CDR3 nucleotides: TGTGCCAGCAGCTTAACCAGCACCAGCTCTGGGGCCAGCGTCCTGACTTTC. Full variable domain (missing parts from reference TRBV7-3 and TRBJ2-6): GAGVSQTPSNKVTEKGKYVELRCDPISGHTALYWYRQSLGQGPEFLIYFQGTGAADDSGLPNDRFFAVRPEGSVSTLKIQRTERGDSAVYLCASSLTSTSSGASVLTFGAGSRLTVL.